This T cell receptor beta chain was identified during a study of OX40 agonist ivuxolimab in advanced cancers. Germline V gene data show CDR1 as LNHDA and CDR2 as SQIVND (reference sequence). The trim removed 3 bases at V and 2 bases at J, leaving 8 bases unmatched. The CDR3 has 17 residues. Only in-frame clones appear in the TCRdb table, and some are missing; sequencing was by immunoSEQ multiplex PCR. The table shows fewer than 90,000 clones, with around 91% occurring only once. It was autoimmune disease history or systemic immunosuppression that excluded patients. The input for sequencing was CD4+ or CD8+ T cells sorted from blood, taken in a trial of the OX40 agonist ivuxolimab. This clonotype was obtained from an adult with an advanced solid tumor such as melanoma, head and neck, liver or kidney cancer. The chain employs TRBV19 and TRBJ1-4, with TRBD1 matching 8 bases. The CDR3 DNA is TGTGCCAGTAGTATGGGACCGGACAGGGCCACTAATGAAAAACTGTTTTTT. This encodes CASSMGPDRATNEKLFF.